These 19 T cell receptor beta chains originate from one sample sequenced in a study of control samples from healthy donors and cancer patients. TCRdb's copy holds only in-frame clones and misses some; the assay was immunoSEQ multiplex PCR. The table shows almost 40,000 clones, with about 83% occurring only once. What was sequenced was PBMCs. These receptors were obtained from a woman aged 60 to 75 with lung cancer.

The chain couples TRBV7-2 to TRBJ1-1; D possibly corresponds to TRBD1 (6 bases). The V end was cut by 10 bases, the J end by 1 base, with 13 bases between. The CDR3 extends over 13 amino acids. Germline CDR1 SGHTA, CDR2 FQGNSA. The CDR3 loop is CANPIQGNTEAFF. The CDR3 DNA reads TGTGCCAATCCTATACAGGGGAACACTGAAGCTTTCTTT.

This chain joins TRBV19 and TRBJ1-1; D is unclear. This CDR3 is built from 13 residues. The V gene's germline CDR1 is LNHDA and CDR2 SQIVND (reference sequence). Trimming shortened V by 9 bases and J by 1 base, and 12 bases separated the two germline ends. The CDR3 region has the DNA TGTGCCAGCAAGGACCGACCGAACACTGAAGCTTTCTTT. Translated: CASKDRPNTEAFF.

The chain is built from TRBV19 and TRBJ1-3; D might be TRBD1 (5 bases). Germline CDR1 LNHDA, CDR2 SQIVND (reference sequence). The CDR3 has 13 residues. V was clipped by 8 bases and J by 0 bases, with 8 bases between them. The CDR3 loop reads CASYGGSGNTIYF. CDR3 in DNA: TGTGCCAGTTATGGGGGCTCTGGAAACACCATATATTTT.

The chain has TRBV5-1 and TRBJ1-6, with TRBD1 matching 9 bases. CDR3 length equals 16 residues. Germline assignment: CDR1 SGHRS and CDR2 YFSETQ. V was pared by 2 bases and J by 7 bases, with 7 bases of the junction left unmatched. The DNA for the CDR3 is TGCGCCAGCAGCTTCTCAGGACAGGGGTCCAATTCACCCCTCCACTTT. Protein sequence: CASSFSGQGSNSPLHF. Supplemented by reference TRBV5-1 and TRBJ1-6, the full variable domain reads KAGVTQTPRYLIKTRGQQVTLSCSPISGHRSVSWYQQTPGQGLQFLFEYFSETQRNKGNFPGRFSGRQFSNSRSEMNVSTLELGDSALYLCASSFSGQGSNSPLHFGNGTRLTVT.

The chain carries TRBV19 and TRBJ2-3; maybe TRBD2 (5 bases). V was clipped by 8 bases and J by 4 bases, with 16 bases between them. The germline CDR1 and CDR2 sequences are LNHDA and SQIVND (reference sequence). The CDR3 spans 14 residues. In DNA form, the CDR3 reads TGTGCCAGTCGAGTCGGGGATCGGGCAGATACGCAGTATTTT. It encodes CASRVGDRADTQYF.

The rearrangement joins TRBV20-1 to TRBJ1-1; D is undetermined. V lost 6 bases, J lost 1 base, and 6 bases lay in between. There are 11 residues in the CDR3. Germline CDR1 DFQATT, CDR2 SNEGSKA (reference sequence). In nucleotides, the CDR3 is TGCAGTGCGGGCTCGAACACTGAAGCTTTCTTT. Translated, it gives CSAGSNTEAFF.

This clone was counted only a few times. The chain combines TRBV4-3 with TRBJ2-1; D is uncertain. This CDR3 has 15 residues. Germline V lookup: CDR1 LGHNA, CDR2 YSLEER. V was clipped by 0 bases and J by 8 bases, with 14 bases between them. In DNA form, the CDR3 reads TGCGCCAGCAGCCAAGATTATGCAGCCCAGGATGAGCAGTTCTTC. It specifies CASSQDYAAQDEQFF.

The chain links TRBV28 to TRBJ1-3, with 7 bases identical to TRBD1. Germline CDR1 is MDHEN and CDR2 is SYDVKM. The CDR3 sequence is 14 residues long. The junction had 7 bases not matched to a gene; V was cut back by 7 bases and J by 4 bases. The CDR3 nucleotides are TGTGCCAGCAAACAGGGGTCGTGGGGAAACACCATATATTTT. The encoded protein is CASKQGSWGNTIYF.

The V and J genes are TRBV4-3 and TRBJ2-3, with D possibly called TRBD1 or TRBD2 (5 bases each). The CDR3 covers 15 residues. Germline V gene sequence: CDR1 LGHNA, CDR2 YSLEER. V lost 4 bases and J 0 bases, leaving 11 bases between the germline ends. CDR3 sequence reads: CASSRGERSTDTQYF. The CDR3 DNA is TGCGCCAGCAGCCGAGGGGAGCGAAGCACAGATACGCAGTATTTT.

CDR3 loop: CASSLDERTEAFF. In nucleotides, the CDR3 is TGTGCCAGCAGCTTAGACGAGAGGACTGAAGCTTTCTTT. The rearrangement links TRBV7-9 to TRBJ1-1; no definite D call. The germline V and J ends were trimmed by 1 base and 5 bases, with 8 bases remaining between them. Germline loops: CDR1 SEHNR, CDR2 FQNEAQ (reference sequence). The CDR3 totals 13 residues.

The rearrangement uses TRBV3-1 (or the pseudogene TRBV3-2) and TRBJ2-5; D might be TRBD2 (6 bases). V was shortened by 4 bases and J by 5 bases, with 17 bases between the two germline ends. Looked up from germline, CDR1 is LGHDT and CDR2 is YNNKEL (reference sequence). The CDR3 is 15 amino acids. This CDR3 reads CASSPLAAPGETQYF. For the CDR3, the DNA is TGTGCCAGCAGCCCGTTAGCGGCGCCGGGTGAGACCCAGTACTTC.

The rearrangement uses TRBV30 and TRBJ2-3, with 8 bases lining up with TRBD1. With V trimmed by 5 bases and J by 4 bases, 14 bases remained unmatched. The germline gives CDR1 GTSNPN, CDR2 SVGIG (reference sequence). The CDR3 loop spans 16 amino acids. The chain's CDR3 is CAWVDKTGDGADTQYF. In DNA form, the CDR3 reads TGTGCCTGGGTCGATAAGACAGGGGATGGAGCAGATACGCAGTATTTT.

The V gene is TRBV7-3, the J gene TRBJ1-6; 9 positions match TRBD1. V trimming: 3 bases; J trimming: 8 bases; junction bases outside the gene matches: 2. Germline CDR1 reads SGHTA; CDR2 reads FQGTGA. This CDR3 contains 14 residues. CDR3 protein: CASSLTGGDSPLHF. The CDR3 DNA follows: TGTGCCAGCAGCTTGACAGGGGGGGATTCACCCCTCCACTTT. The variable domain in full, with the rest retrieved from reference TRBV7-3 and TRBJ1-6, is GAGVSQTPSNKVTEKGKYVELRCDPISGHTALYWYRQSLGQGPEFLIYFQGTGAADDSGLPNDRFFAVRPEGSVSTLKIQRTERGDSAVYLCASSLTGGDSPLHFGNGTRLTVT.

This clone showed up just a few times. The genes are TRBV3-1 (or the pseudogene TRBV3-2) and TRBJ1-1, with D hard to call. Looked up from germline, CDR1 is LGHDT and CDR2 is YNNKEL (reference sequence). The CDR3 spans 14 residues. V lost 0 bases to trimming and J lost 1 base, with 6 bases between them. This chain's CDR3 is CASSQEGQNTEAFF. For the CDR3, the DNA is TGTGCCAGCAGCCAAGAGGGCCAGAACACTGAAGCTTTCTTT.

In its sample, this clone was seen once. The CDR3 reads CAISGALLQGNTEAFF. The CDR3 DNA follows: TGTGCCATCAGTGGGGCACTTCTCCAGGGGAACACTGAAGCTTTCTTT. This chain connects TRBV10-3 to TRBJ1-1, with D perhaps TRBD1 (5 bases). This CDR3 is 16 amino acids long. Germline lookup yields CDR1 ENHRY and CDR2 SYGVKD. With 4 bases removed from V and 1 base from J, the gap between germline ends came to 16 bases.

The chain recombines TRBV7-9 with TRBJ1-4; D not certain. This CDR3 spans 13 amino acids. The V gene's germline CDR1 is SEHNR and CDR2 FQNEAQ (reference sequence). Trimming removed 8 bases at V and 0 bases at J, with 7 bases between. CDR3 region: CASGPATNEKLFF. In DNA form, the CDR3 reads TGTGCCAGCGGCCCTGCAACTAATGAAAAACTGTTTTTT.

The chain uses TRBV6-4 and TRBJ2-2; D ambiguous. The V gene's germline CDR1 is MRHNA and CDR2 SNTAGT. V was clipped by 3 bases and J by 5 bases, with 4 bases between them. This CDR3 spans 12 amino acids. DNA for the CDR3: TGTGCCAGCAGTGATGAAACCGGGGAGCTGTTTTTT. It translates to CASSDETGELFF.

This chain connects TRBV5-4 to TRBJ2-6, with D unresolved. With 5 bases removed from V and 3 bases from J, the gap between germline ends came to 12 bases. This CDR3 is 15 amino acids long. The V gene's germline CDR1 is SGHNT and CDR2 YYREEE (reference sequence). The CDR3 is CASRPDFGGANVLTF. The CDR3 nucleotides are TGTGCCAGCAGGCCTGATTTTGGTGGGGCCAACGTCCTGACTTTC.

V is TRBV7-9 and J is TRBJ1-1; 7 nucleotides align to TRBD1. The CDR3 consists of 15 residues. The germline V gene has CDR1 SEHNR and CDR2 FQNEAQ (reference sequence). Trimming cost V 5 bases and J 0 bases; bases outside gene matches: 6. In DNA form, the CDR3 reads TGTGCCAGCAGCCCGAGACAGGGATTGAACACTGAAGCTTTCTTT. Translation gives CASSPRQGLNTEAFF. The full variable domain, with the rest looked up from reference TRBV7-9 and TRBJ1-1, is DTGVSQNPRHKITKRGQNVTFRCDPISEHNRLYWYRQTLGQGPEFLTYFQNEAQLEKSRLLSDRFSAERPKGSFSTLEIQRTEQGDSAMYLCASSPRQGLNTEAFFGQGTRLTVV.